The present TCR beta chain was sequenced within a study of blood T cell repertoires in COVID-19. Study-wide background: Sites in the United States, Italy and Spain provided acute and convalescent COVID-19 samples. The cDNA or gDNA used as material had been derived from T cells, B-cell-depleted T cells, or PBMCs.

The CDR3 is made up of 14 amino acids. Per germline, CDR1 LGHNA and CDR2 YSLEER. Losses at the gene ends were 5 bases for V and 4 bases for J; bases not matched to a gene: 7. Per the authors' pipeline: The authors estimated nucleated cell counts from reference gene primer amplification. The data were produced by immunoSEQ multiplex PCR, yet TCRdb's version contains in-frame clones alone and is incomplete. That table is the source of V, J and clone size, and D and trimming were worked out from the DNA. The top ten clones hold 3.5% to 5% of a sample with around 150,000 clones, over 85% of them seen once.

The rearrangement joins TRBV4-3 to TRBJ2-7, with TRBD1 matching 8 bases. Sample: peripheral blood. This TCR was sampled from a woman aged 45-60 years with acute or convalescent COVID-19. In DNA, the CDR3 is TGCGCCAGCAGCTCCGGGACAGGCGGATACGAGCAGTACTTC. Translation gives CASSSGTGGYEQYF.